This is a list of T cell receptor beta chains from one sample in a study of T cells in narcolepsy. Generated by immunoSEQ multiplex PCR, the TCRdb table keeps only in-frame clones and is missing some. The data hold fewer than 15,000 clones, with around nine tenths observed a single time. Sequencing was performed on CD45RA- memory CD4+ T cells from PBMCs. The source is a human donor with narcolepsy. Both conserved end residues are part of each CDR3.

v_gene,CDR3aa
TRBV7-8,CASSLGLRDYGYTF
TRBV25-1,CASSETPGQHYEQYF
TRBV11-1,CASSYSGTSVYNEQFF
TRBV30,CAHSTPSGSYDEQYF
TRBV5-6,CASSPEGSGNTIYF
TRBV27,CASSSPGLADTQYF
TRBV5-1,CASSLAGQGAKVYNEQFF
TRBV11-2,CASSLSTSGMNTGELFF
TRBV11-2,CASSLGTGVEKLFF
TRBV5-4,CASSAPGQGLSGANVLTF
TRBV15,CATSRDAGYEQYF
TRBV5-6,CASSLGSGRADEQYF
TRBV6-1,CASSRRDRGTDTQYF
TRBV18,CASSYQAHNEQFF
TRBV5-6,CASFRWETMNYGYTF
TRBV27,CASSLYSGNTIYF
TRBV7-2,CASSESTDTQYF
TRBV7-6,CASSSDLSSYEQYF
TRBV19,CASSKGLDYEQFF
TRBV7-9,CASSPTGVDGYTF
TRBV6-5,CASRSRTSGVYEQYF
TRBV5-1,CASSSTGQGGTEAFF
TRBV7-2,CASSAGLAGGTDTQYF
TRBV5-1,CASSLGRGLSVSSTNEKLFF
TRBV7-2,CASSLGRGGGSREQYF
TRBV5-4,CASSLNSGRAGDTQYF